The clone carrying this T cell receptor beta chain was detected many times. V was clipped by 5 bases and J by 2 bases, with 10 bases between them. The germline gives CDR1 SEHNR, CDR2 FQNEAQ (reference sequence). CDR3 size: 13 residues. TCR beta CDR3 region amplification was performed from RNA transcripts. First-round RT-PCR with HTBI primers amplified the TCR CDR3 region. MiXCR was run by TCRdb on the multiplex PCR reads, yielding one entry per CDR3 protein. The table includes more than 300,000 distinct CDR3 sequences, 18% detected once. The entry originates in a study of T cells in Graves' hyperthyroidism and ophthalmopathy. About the research overall: Pretreatment peripheral blood was obtained at initial diagnosis.

This sequence originates from a man aged 18 to 30 with Graves' ophthalmopathy. V usage is TRBV7-9 and J usage is TRBJ2-7, with a possible D match to TRBD2 (5 bases). The material sequenced was blood. Here the CDR3 reads CASSPGSTYEQYF. CDR3 nucleotide sequence: TGTGCCAGCAGCCCGGGAAGTACCTACGAGCAGTACTTC.